Included here is one T cell receptor (beta chain) sequence, with context. Its antigen remains unknown. Indicated time point: newly diagnosed GD, antithyroid drugs for less than 3 months. The authors made the TCR library using RNA they extracted from PBMCs. The entry originates in a study of regulatory T cells in long-lasting Graves disease. Whole-study findings and limits: Not thyroid tissue but only peripheral blood was studied.

CDR1 and CDR2 (germline): DFQATT, SNEGSKA (reference sequence). The J segment lost 15 bases and the V segment lost 5 bases, leaving 14 bases of the junction unmatched. The CDR3 contains 14 residues. Arm-PCR of CDR3 regions and iRepertoire HTBI primers were used to build TCR beta libraries. TCRdb reprocessed the multiplex PCR reads with MiXCR, giving one entry per CDR3 protein. The repertoire holds 390,000 or so distinct CDR3 sequences, with roughly 12% as singletons. These data also formed part of another study, on T cells in Graves' hyperthyroidism and ophthalmopathy.

This specimen was peripheral blood mononuclear cells (PBMCs), taken at new diagnosis, from a patient treated with antithyroid drugs. This receptor was identified in a woman in her late teens or twenties with Graves disease. V and J are TRBV20-1 and TRBJ1-6; 9 bases are a match to TRBD1. CDR3 region: CSARTGALGSGLHF. CDR3 coding DNA: TGCAGTGCTCGGACAGGGGCCCTAGGTTCTGGCCTCCACTTT.